This TCR beta chain was retrieved from a study of blood T cell repertoires in COVID-19 (dated by TCRdb to between 2020 and 2021). General notes on the study: Samples from collaborators originated in the United States, Italy and Spain and spanned both the acute and convalescent phases of COVID-19. The material from the prospective study consisted of cDNA or gDNA derived from T cells, B-cell-depleted T cells, or PBMCs. Deeply sampled blood TCRbeta repertoires from subjects exposed to, actively infected with, or recovered from COVID-19 were included in the dataset. The repertoires were released in a freely available public database meant as a resource for research on the immune response to SARS-CoV-2. The samples were drawn from two sources: the first 160 participants of the ongoing ImmuneRACE study, and 1,000 to 1,500 subjects contributed by 6 global collaborators. A de-identified subject ID, COVID-19 status, age in years and sex were almost always included in the sample metadata. Where available, HLA class I and class II types were taken from metadata supplied by the sample provider and were not determined by assay-based typing. The paper's findings and limits, for the study overall: Clinical and demographic metadata were provided uncurated, with the amount varying by source and participant.

Whole blood was collected in K2EDTA tubes by collaborating institutions according to the institutions' own protocols. For TCRbeta analysis, collaborators shipped samples in one of three forms: frozen whole blood, isolated PBMCs, or DNA extracted from either of those sample types. Comment on this clone: The antigen it binds to is not known. It has no much larger one-base neighbor in the sample; base qualities were not kept.

TCRbeta CDR3 regions were amplified from genomic DNA using the immunoSEQ Assay, a bias-controlled multiplex PCR. Turning to the authors' computational methods: The number of nucleated cells in each sample was estimated by amplification of reference gene primers within the assay. To quantify the absolute abundance of each unique TCRbeta CDR3 rearrangement, sequence reads were collapsed and filtered. Productive Simpson clonality was computed per sample as the square root of Simpson's diversity index over productive rearrangements. In TCRdb, the immuneACCESS table is reduced to in-frame sequences with V and J assigned. These tables do not hold every clone; where another copy was compared, an unresolved V gene accounts for under half, and the others remain unexplained. The D gene and trimming were derived from the DNA, and the V and J assignments and clone size from that table. Within this sample are more than 95,000 clones, with roughly 91% of them counted one time only. Together, the top ten hold approximately 6% of the sample.

The CDR3 covers 14 residues, taking in both the cysteine and the phenylalanine. The kept DNA is CDR3 alone, 42 bases in frame from the first base. The trim is 6 bases for V and 2 bases for J, with a gap of 13 bases between the germline ends. Reading the germline V gene gives CDR1 LGHNT and CDR2 FRNRAP. This clonotype was sampled from a human donor in a cohort sampled during active COVID-19. The sequencing input was peripheral blood. The rearrangement joined TRBV12-5 to TRBJ1-2; the D gene identity is not certain. The CDR3 corresponds to CASGYEQRNYGYTF. The sequence in DNA is TGTGCTAGTGGCTACGAACAGAGAAACTATGGCTACACCTTC. The variable domain in full, with residues beyond the CDR3 obtained from the reference TRBV12-5 and TRBJ1-2 genes, is DARVTQTPRHKVTEMGQEVTMRCQPILGHNTVFWYRQTMMQGLELLAYFRNRAPLDDSGMPKDRFSAEMPDATLATLKIQPSEPRDSAVYFCASGYEQRNYGYTFGSGTRLTVV.